These 26 T cell receptor beta chains were all obtained from the same sample, sequenced in a study of cytomegalovirus exposure and HLA in healthy donors. Amplification used 60 Vbeta primers and 13 Jbeta primers. Assay used: immunoSEQ multiplex PCR; TCRdb lists only in-frame clones, some missing. This sample carries about 110,000 clones, 65% to 85% of them seen once, and the ten largest clones take 2.5% to 3%. Sequencing input: PBMCs. The receptor set was obtained from a male donor in good health and CMV-seropositive.

This chain links TRBV19 with TRBJ2-1; 9 nucleotides agree with TRBD1. V trimming: 5 bases; J trimming: 9 bases; junction bases outside the gene matches: 2. This CDR3 has 12 amino acids. Looked up from germline, CDR1 is LNHDA and CDR2 is SQIVND (reference sequence). Written as DNA, the CDR3 is TGTGCCAGTAGTGGGACAGGGAGTGAGCAGTTCTTC. It encodes CASSGTGSEQFF.

CDR3 sequence reads: CASSRDRGDGYTF. CDR3 DNA sequence: TGCGCCAGCAGCCGGGACAGGGGCGATGGCTACACCTTC. The chain carries TRBV5-1 and TRBJ1-2, with 10 positions matching TRBD1. Per the germline V gene, CDR1 is SGHRS and CDR2 is YFSETQ. CDR3 length equals 13 residues. The ends lost 4 bases at V and 6 bases at J; junction bases unmatched: 3.

The chain couples TRBV19 to TRBJ2-7; tentative D call: TRBD2 (7 bases). The V end was cut by 3 bases, the J end by 2 bases, with 14 bases between. The CDR3 extends over 15 amino acids. Germline CDR1 reads LNHDA; CDR2 reads SQIVND (reference sequence). The CDR3 sequence: CASSMAGAFPYEQYF. The CDR3 nucleotides are TGTGCCAGTAGTATGGCGGGGGCGTTCCCCTACGAGCAGTACTTC.

The V gene is TRBV6-5, the J gene TRBJ1-4; unclear D gene. CDR3 length equals 16 residues. V was cut by 0 bases and J by 7 bases, with 15 bases left in between. The germline gives CDR1 MNHEY, CDR2 SVGAGI. The CDR3 region is CASSYSKMAGVEKLFF. DNA for the CDR3: TGTGCCAGCAGTTACTCGAAAATGGCGGGCGTTGAAAAACTGTTTTTT.

The rearrangement joins TRBV6-5 to TRBJ2-7; 7 nucleotides line up with TRBD1. Germline V lookup: CDR1 MNHEY, CDR2 SVGAGI. The CDR3 is 15 amino acids. The V segment lost 0 bases and the J segment 3 bases; nucleotides outside the gene matches: 5. The CDR3 DNA is TGTGCCAGCAGTTACTCGGCACAGGGGTTCTACGAGCAGTACTTC. This encodes CASSYSAQGFYEQYF.

This chain links TRBV7-3 with TRBJ2-3; 7 bases are a match to TRBD2. The CDR3 totals 15 residues. The ends lost 4 bases at V and 0 bases at J; junction bases unmatched: 4. Germline-derived CDR1 and CDR2 are SGHTA and FQGTGA. DNA for the CDR3: TGTGCCAGCAGCTCCCTGGGAGGGAGCACAGATACGCAGTATTTT. The encoded protein is CASSSLGGSTDTQYF.

This rearrangement joins TRBV7-9 to TRBJ2-5; D is ambiguous. Trimming removed 1 base from V and 4 bases from J, with 10 bases in between. Germline V gene data show CDR1 as SEHNR and CDR2 as FQNEAQ (reference sequence). This CDR3 has 14 residues. CDR3 coding DNA: TGTGCCAGCAGCTTAGTTCAGGTCCGAGAGACCCAGTACTTC. It translates to CASSLVQVRETQYF. The full variable domain, completed using reference TRBV7-9 and TRBJ2-5, is DTGVSQNPRHKITKRGQNVTFRCDPISEHNRLYWYRQTLGQGPEFLTYFQNEAQLEKSRLLSDRFSAERPKGSFSTLEIQRTEQGDSAMYLCASSLVQVRETQYFGPGTRLLVL.

The V gene is TRBV2, the J gene TRBJ1-4; D is ambiguous. This CDR3 region has 14 residues. Trimming pared 3 bases from V and 5 bases from J, leaving 10 bases between. Germline V gene lookup returns CDR1 SNHLY and CDR2 FYNNEI. This CDR3 reads CASSDFPFNEKLFF. CDR3 nucleotide sequence: TGTGCCAGCAGTGATTTCCCCTTCAATGAAAAACTGTTTTTT.

The chain links TRBV4-1 to TRBJ1-2; D is ambiguous. This CDR3 region has 20 residues. Germline CDR1 reads MGHRA; CDR2 reads YSYEKL. V was shortened by 4 bases and J by 4 bases, with 31 bases between the two germline ends. The DNA for the CDR3 is TGCGCCAGCAGCCCCTCCTTCGGTAGAGGTCGTGAGGCCGGACTCTATGGCTACACCTTC. Translated, it gives CASSPSFGRGREAGLYGYTF.

The rearrangement joins TRBV5-1 to TRBJ1-1, with D possibly being TRBD1 (6 bases). The germline V gene has CDR1 SGHRS and CDR2 YFSETQ. The CDR3 totals 14 residues. The V and J ends lost 0 bases and 4 bases respectively, with 10 bases between them. The CDR3 protein is CASSLGTDSTEAFF. CDR3 sequence (DNA): TGCGCCAGCAGCTTGGGGACAGACTCCACTGAAGCTTTCTTT.

This clone was seen only a few times. The rearrangement joins TRBV6-5 to TRBJ2-7, with 15 bases fitting TRBD2. V shed 5 bases and J 6 bases; nucleotides not matched to a gene: 5. This CDR3 spans 15 amino acids. Germline V lookup: CDR1 MNHEY, CDR2 SVGAGI. Written as DNA, the CDR3 is TGTGCCAGCAGTACCAGGACTAGCGGGAGGGGCGAGCAGTACTTC. This translates into CASSTRTSGRGEQYF.

This clone came up a few times. The rearrangement uses TRBV6-6 and TRBJ2-1, with 7 bases matching TRBD1. J was trimmed by 13 bases and V by 2 bases; bases with no gene match: 5. The germline CDR1 and CDR2 sequences are MNHNY and SVGAGI (reference sequence). The CDR3 spans 12 residues. CDR3 nucleotide sequence: TGTGCCAGCAGTTACCTCCGGGACAGCCAGTTCTTC. The encoded protein is CASSYLRDSQFF.

The CDR3 coding sequence is TGCGCCAGCAGCGCCCAGGGACTAGCGGGAGTGGCGCAGTTCTTC. Its translation is CASSAQGLAGVAQFF. The gene calls are TRBV4-3 and TRBJ2-1; 14 nucleotides match TRBD2. Germline V gene lookup returns CDR1 LGHNA and CDR2 YSLEER. The CDR3 is made up of 15 amino acids. Unmatched junction bases numbered 9, after V lost 5 bases and J lost 12 bases.

The chain joins TRBV9 to TRBJ2-7, with 7 bases lining up with TRBD2. Germline CDR1 reads SGDLS; CDR2 reads YYNGEE. The length of the CDR3 is 16 residues. The junction had 14 bases not matched to a gene; V was cut back by 3 bases and J by 5 bases. CDR3 coding DNA: TGTGCCAGCAGCGGGGTCACAGGACTAGATTCCCACGAGCAGTACTTC. As protein: CASSGVTGLDSHEQYF.

The chain is built from TRBV4-2 and TRBJ2-7; D is undetermined. Germline V gene sequence: CDR1 LGHNA, CDR2 YNFKEQ. Trimming removed 5 bases at V and 2 bases at J, with 4 bases between. The CDR3 sequence is 11 residues long. The CDR3 is CASSGTYEQYF. DNA for the CDR3: TGTGCCAGCAGCGGCACCTACGAGCAGTACTTC.

This clone has only one observation. The chain combines TRBV27 with TRBJ2-3, with D perhaps matching TRBD1 (5 bases). This CDR3 contains 19 residues. V was trimmed by 1 base and J by 1 base, leaving 21 bases between them. The V gene's germline CDR1 is MNHEY and CDR2 SMNVEV (reference sequence). CDR3 amino acids: CASSLYAWGDGPGTDTQYF. CDR3 coding DNA: TGTGCCAGCAGTTTATATGCTTGGGGCGACGGCCCCGGCACAGATACGCAGTATTTT.

This clone has just one count. This rearrangement joins TRBV5-1 to TRBJ2-1; 9 nucleotides align to TRBD1. The CDR3 contains 15 residues. The V and J ends lost 0 bases and 6 bases, in that order; junction bases with no gene match: 4. Germline lookup yields CDR1 SGHRS and CDR2 YFSETQ. The CDR3 spells CASSLAPTGGNEQFF. As DNA, the CDR3 is TGCGCCAGCAGCTTGGCCCCGACAGGGGGCAATGAGCAGTTCTTC.

J is TRBJ1-3 and V is TRBV18; weak D call: TRBD1 (6 bases). The length of the CDR3 is 14 residues. Per the germline V gene, CDR1 is KGHSH and CDR2 is LQKENI. V shed 3 bases and J shed 4 bases, with 10 bases lying between them. CDR3 in amino acids: CASSPPGVGNTIYF. The CDR3 DNA is TGTGCCAGCTCACCTCCAGGGGTCGGAAACACCATATATTTT. The entire variable domain, with the rest obtained from reference TRBV18 and TRBJ1-3, is as follows: NAGVMQNPRHLVRRRGQEARLRCSPMKGHSHVYWYRQLPEEGLKFMVYLQKENIIDESGMPKERFSAEFPKEGPSILRIQQVVRGDSAAYFCASSPPGVGNTIYFGEGSWLTVV.

The chain joins TRBV4-3 to TRBJ2-2; tentatively, D is TRBD2 (6 bases). This CDR3 has 14 residues. The germline CDR1 and CDR2 sequences are LGHNA and YSLEER. V was pared by 4 bases and J by 6 bases, with 12 bases between. Written as DNA, the CDR3 is TGCGCCAGCAGCCCGGGACTCGTGGCCGGGGAGCTGTTTTTT. Translation gives CASSPGLVAGELFF.

In its sample, this clone was seen a few times. The V call is TRBV19, the J call TRBJ1-1; D remains ambiguous. The CDR3 runs to 13 residues. The V end was cut by 4 bases, the J end by 2 bases, with 8 bases between. Germline CDR1 LNHDA, CDR2 SQIVND (reference sequence). DNA of the CDR3: TGTGCCAGTAGTAACTCCATAAACACTGAAGCTTTCTTT. Protein: CASSNSINTEAFF.

V is TRBV6-5 and J is TRBJ2-7, with D perhaps TRBD1 (5 bases). Deletions cut 6 bases from V and 0 bases from J, with 12 bases between. Germline V gene sequence: CDR1 MNHEY, CDR2 SVGAGI. The CDR3 extends over 14 amino acids. CDR3 protein: CASRLQVGSYEQYF. The CDR3 DNA reads as TGTGCCAGCAGGTTACAGGTTGGCTCCTACGAGCAGTACTTC.

This chain uses TRBV7-3 with TRBJ1-1, with 9 bases that match TRBD1. With 4 bases clipped from V and 4 bases from J, the junction kept 4 bases outside the gene matches. In germline, CDR1 is SGHTA, CDR2 FQGTGA. CDR3 length equals 14 residues. The CDR3 loop is CASSSGQGVTEAFF. CDR3 DNA sequence: TGTGCCAGCAGCTCGGGACAGGGAGTCACTGAAGCTTTCTTT.

This chain uses TRBV27 with TRBJ2-1; 10 bases line up with TRBD2. CDR1 is MNHEY, CDR2 SMNVEV, per germline (reference sequence). V shed 3 bases, J shed 6 bases, and the junction held 5 bases outside the gene matches. The CDR3 totals 15 residues. CDR3 protein: CASSFGLAGANEQFF. The DNA for the CDR3 is TGTGCCAGCAGTTTTGGGCTAGCGGGAGCCAATGAGCAGTTCTTC.

The chain links TRBV29-1 to TRBJ2-1, with D perhaps matching TRBD2 (5 bases). The germline gives CDR1 SQVTM, CDR2 ANQGSEA. Trimming removed 6 bases at V and 8 bases at J, with 14 bases between. CDR3 length equals 12 residues. The CDR3 coding sequence is TGCAGCGTCCGCGCGCGGGTCGATGAGCAGTTCTTC. Amino acid sequence: CSVRARVDEQFF.

V usage is TRBV29-1 and J usage is TRBJ1-4; tentatively, D is TRBD1 (5 bases). The CDR3 totals 14 residues. V lost 6 bases and J lost 0, with 11 bases in between. Germline V gives CDR1 SQVTM, CDR2 ANQGSEA. This CDR3 reads CSVNQGATNEKLFF. CDR3 nucleotides: TGCAGCGTCAATCAGGGTGCAACTAATGAAAAACTGTTTTTT.

The V and J genes are TRBV5-1 and TRBJ1-6; 8 nucleotides agree with TRBD1. J gave up 7 bases and V 4 bases, and 4 bases lay outside the gene matches. Germline CDR1 is SGHRS and CDR2 is YFSETQ. This CDR3 is built from 14 residues. For the CDR3, the DNA is TGCGCCAGCAGCCAACGGGACAGGAATTCACCCCTCCACTTT. Translating it yields CASSQRDRNSPLHF. Variable domain in full (rest from reference TRBV5-1 and TRBJ1-6): KAGVTQTPRYLIKTRGQQVTLSCSPISGHRSVSWYQQTPGQGLQFLFEYFSETQRNKGNFPGRFSGRQFSNSRSEMNVSTLELGDSALYLCASSQRDRNSPLHFGNGTRLTVT.